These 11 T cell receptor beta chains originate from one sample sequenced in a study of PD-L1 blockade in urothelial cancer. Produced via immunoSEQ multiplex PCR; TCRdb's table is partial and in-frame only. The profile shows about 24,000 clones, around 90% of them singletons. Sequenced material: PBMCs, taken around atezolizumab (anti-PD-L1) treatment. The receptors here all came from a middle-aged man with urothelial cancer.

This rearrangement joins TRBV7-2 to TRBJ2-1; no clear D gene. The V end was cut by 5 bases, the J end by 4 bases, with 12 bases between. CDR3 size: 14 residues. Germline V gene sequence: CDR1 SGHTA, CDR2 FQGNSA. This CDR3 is CASSLVGGYNEQFF. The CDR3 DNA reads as TGTGCCAGCAGCCTAGTAGGCGGATACAATGAGCAGTTCTTC.

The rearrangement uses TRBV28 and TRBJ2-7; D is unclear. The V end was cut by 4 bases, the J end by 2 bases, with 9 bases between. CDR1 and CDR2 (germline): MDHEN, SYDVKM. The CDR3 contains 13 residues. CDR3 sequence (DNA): TGTGCCAGCAGTTGGTTAGCCACCTACGAGCAGTACTTC. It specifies CASSWLATYEQYF.

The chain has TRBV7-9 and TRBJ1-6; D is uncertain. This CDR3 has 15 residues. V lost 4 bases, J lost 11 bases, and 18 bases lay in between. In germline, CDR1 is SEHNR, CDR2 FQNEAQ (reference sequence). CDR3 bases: TGTGCCAGCAGCTCATTGCCAAGCCTTCTGGCACCCCTCCACTTT. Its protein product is CASSSLPSLLAPLHF.

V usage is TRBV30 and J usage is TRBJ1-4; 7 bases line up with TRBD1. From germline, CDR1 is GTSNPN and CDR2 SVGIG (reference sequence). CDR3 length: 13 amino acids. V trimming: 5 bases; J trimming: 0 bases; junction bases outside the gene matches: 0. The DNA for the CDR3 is TGTGCCTGGGACAGGGCAACTAATGAAAAACTGTTTTTT. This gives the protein CAWDRATNEKLFF.

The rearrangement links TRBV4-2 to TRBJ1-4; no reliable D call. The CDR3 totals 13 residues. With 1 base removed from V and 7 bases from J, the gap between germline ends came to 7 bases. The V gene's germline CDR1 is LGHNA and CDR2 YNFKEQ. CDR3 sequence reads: CASSQVLGEKLFF. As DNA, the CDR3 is TGTGCCAGCAGCCAAGTTCTCGGTGAAAAACTGTTTTTT.

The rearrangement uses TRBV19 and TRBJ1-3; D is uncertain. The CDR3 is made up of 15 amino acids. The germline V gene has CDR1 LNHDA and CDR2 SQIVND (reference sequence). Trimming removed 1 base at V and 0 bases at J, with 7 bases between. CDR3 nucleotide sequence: TGTGCCAGTAGTATAGGAGGCAACTCTGGAAACACCATATATTTT. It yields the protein CASSIGGNSGNTIYF.

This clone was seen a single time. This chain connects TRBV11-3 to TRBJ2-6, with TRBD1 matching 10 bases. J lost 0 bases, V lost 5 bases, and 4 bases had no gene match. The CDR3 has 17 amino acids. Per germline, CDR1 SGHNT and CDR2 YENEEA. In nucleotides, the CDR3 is TGTGCCAGCAGCCCGGGACAGGGGAGCTCTGGGGCCAACGTCCTGACTTTC. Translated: CASSPGQGSSGANVLTF.

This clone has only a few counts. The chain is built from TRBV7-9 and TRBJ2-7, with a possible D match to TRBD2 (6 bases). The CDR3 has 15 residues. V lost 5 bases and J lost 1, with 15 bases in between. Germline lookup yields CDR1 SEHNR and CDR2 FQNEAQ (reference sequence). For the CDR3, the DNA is TGTGCCAGCAGCCTGTCGGGGGTCCCTTCCTACGAGCAGTACTTC. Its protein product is CASSLSGVPSYEQYF.

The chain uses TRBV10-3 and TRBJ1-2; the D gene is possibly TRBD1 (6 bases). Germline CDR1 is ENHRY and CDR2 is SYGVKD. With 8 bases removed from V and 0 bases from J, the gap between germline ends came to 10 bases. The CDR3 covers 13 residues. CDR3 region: CAIGDKANYGYTF. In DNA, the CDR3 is TGTGCCATCGGGGACAAAGCTAACTATGGCTACACCTTC.

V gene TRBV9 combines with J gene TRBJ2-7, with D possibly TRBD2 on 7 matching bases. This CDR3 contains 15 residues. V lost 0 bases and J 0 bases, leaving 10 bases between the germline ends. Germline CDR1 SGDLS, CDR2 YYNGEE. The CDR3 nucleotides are TGTGCCAGCAGCGTAGCGGGGGGCGACTCCTACGAGCAGTACTTC. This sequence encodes CASSVAGGDSYEQYF.

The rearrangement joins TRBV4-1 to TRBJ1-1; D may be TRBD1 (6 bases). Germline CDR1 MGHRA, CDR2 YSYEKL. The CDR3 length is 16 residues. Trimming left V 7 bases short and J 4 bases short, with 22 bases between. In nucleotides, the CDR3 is TGCGCCAGCAAGCTACTGGGGGCCCGGAGCGGCACTGAAGCTTTCTTT. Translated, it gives CASKLLGARSGTEAFF.